A selection of T cell receptor beta chains follows, all from one sample in a study of response to subunit inactivated influenza vaccine. Using its own MiXCR run on the RT-PCR reads, TCRdb lists one record per CDR3 protein. The data contain a few hundred thousand distinct CDR3 sequences, 9.5% to 12% of them singletons. This sample comprised PBMCs from blood, obtained more than 35 days after vaccination. The receptors derive from a man aged 45-65 years who received an inactivated influenza vaccine. CDR3s include the opening cysteine and the closing phenylalanine or tryptophan. The order of the fields is clone size, D gene, J gene, V gene, CDR3 DNA, CDR3 protein. The D gene is left open where the match is weak. Expanded clones get a size class; other rows say once, few or many, or leave the size out.

>many|NA|TRBJ2-1|TRBV27
TGTGCCAGCAGTTCGACAGCGAGCTCCTACAATGAGCAGTTCTTC
CASSSTASSYNEQFF
>NA|NA|TRBJ1-1|TRBV3-1
TGTGCCAGCAGCGTTAACCTGGACCCGAACACTGAAGCTTTCTTT
CASSVNLDPNTEAFF
>NA|NA|TRBJ2-7|TRBV12-3/TRBV12-4
TGTGCCAGCAGTTTCCACCCACAAGGCGAGCAGTACTTC
CASSFHPQGEQYF
>many|NA|TRBJ2-2|TRBV27
TGTGCCAGCAGCCGTATAGGGGCGGTAGGAACCGGGGAGCTGTTTTTT
CASSRIGAVGTGELFF
>many|NA|TRBJ2-7|TRBV11-1
TGTGCCAGCAGCTTGGGGGCGCGGTCCTACGAGCAGTACTTC
CASSLGARSYEQYF
>many|NA|TRBJ2-7|TRBV12-3/TRBV12-4
TGTGCCAGCGGAGGAGCCTACGAGCAGTACTTC
CASGGAYEQYF
>NA|NA|TRBJ2-7|TRBV11-2
TGTGCCAGCAGTCCTATCCTTAGCGGAAGAACCCCCTACGAGCAGTACTTC
CASSPILSGRTPYEQYF
>few|NA|TRBJ2-7|TRBV5-1
TGCGCCAGCAGCTTGGGGCCAGCGCAGACATACGAGCAGTACTTC
CASSLGPAQTYEQYF
>NA|NA|TRBJ1-1|TRBV20-1
TGCAGTGCTAGAGATCTGGGGACCGGGAGCGCAGCTTTCTTT
CSARDLGTGSAAFF
>many|NA|TRBJ1-3|TRBV12-3/TRBV12-4
TGTGCCAGCAGTGGGGGGACCGCTGGGAACACCATATATTTT
CASSGGTAGNTIYF
>NA|NA|TRBJ2-1|TRBV9
TGTGCCAGCAGCGTAGCAGGCATGGGTGAGCAGTTCTTC
CASSVAGMGEQFF
>few|NA|TRBJ2-2|TRBV10-3
TGTGCCATCAGTGGGGGGAGCGAAACAGGGGGGGAGCTGTTTTTT
CAISGGSETGGELFF
>once|NA|TRBJ1-2|TRBV20-1
TGCAGTGCTAGAGAACGTGTAGGGGTCGACGTGTCTGGCTACACCTTC
CSARERVGVDVSGYTF
>many|NA|TRBJ2-2|TRBV12-3/TRBV12-4
TGTGCCAGCAGTTTAGCGGGGGCGAACACCGGGGAGCTGTTTTTT
CASSLAGANTGELFF
>many|TRBD1|TRBJ1-5|TRBV28
TGTGCCAGCAGTTCCGGACAGGGCGACCAGCCCCAGCATTTT
CASSSGQGDQPQHF
>NA|NA|TRBJ1-6|TRBV4-3
TGCGCCAGCAGCCAAGATCGCGGGGGATCGGTGAATTCACCCCTCCACTTT
CASSQDRGGSVNSPLHF
>many|TRBD1|TRBJ2-5|TRBV29-1
TGCAGCGTTGAAGATCGGGGACAGGGGGCTGAGACCCAGTACTTC
CSVEDRGQGAETQYF
>NA|TRBD1|TRBJ1-3|TRBV12-3/TRBV12-4
TGTGCCAGCAGTTTGGGACAGGGAGATTTCTATGGAAACACCATATATTTT
CASSLGQGDFYGNTIYF
>NA|TRBD2|TRBJ2-1|TRBV6-2/TRBV6-3
TGTGCCAGCAGTCCCTTACTAGCGGGAGTTTACAATGAGCAGTTCTTC
CASSPLLAGVYNEQFF
>few|TRBD1|TRBJ1-2|TRBV7-2
TGTGCCAGCAGCCCGAACAGGGGGCGCATTAGCTATGGCTACACCTTC
CASSPNRGRISYGYTF
>few|TRBD1|TRBJ2-3|TRBV5-5
TGTGCCAGCAGCGTCTATGGACAGGGAGCGGATACGCAGTATTTT
CASSVYGQGADTQYF
>many|NA|TRBJ1-1|TRBV20-1
TGCAGTGCTAGTAAATTTAAGAACACTGAAGCTTTCTTT
CSASKFKNTEAFF
>medium-sized|NA|TRBJ2-1|TRBV12-3/TRBV12-4
TGTGCCAGCAGTTTCGTCTCTACCTACAATGAGCAGTTCTTC
CASSFVSTYNEQFF
>few|NA|TRBJ1-3|TRBV12-3/TRBV12-4
TGTGCCAGCAGTTCCGACGGCCTCTCTGGAAACACCATATATTTT
CASSSDGLSGNTIYF
>many|TRBD2|TRBJ2-5|TRBV5-6
TGTGCCAGCAGCTCGGGACTAGCGTGGGAGACCCAGTACTTC
CASSSGLAWETQYF
>few|NA|TRBJ1-6|TRBV27
TGTGCCAGCAGAGACAGGTGGAATTCACCCCTCCACTTT
CASRDRWNSPLHF
>few|NA|TRBJ2-5|TRBV7-8
TGTGCCAGCAGCCAGGTCCACCAAGAGACCCAGTACTTC
CASSQVHQETQYF
>many|TRBD2|TRBJ2-1|TRBV11-2
TGTGCCAGCAGCGACGGACTAGCGGGAGGGGGTACCTACAATGAGCAGTTCTTC
CASSDGLAGGGTYNEQFF
>NA|TRBD1|TRBJ1-2|TRBV5-1
TGCGCCAGCAGCCGGACAGGGATTAACTATGGCTACACCTTC
CASSRTGINYGYTF
>few|NA|TRBJ1-6|TRBV12-3/TRBV12-4
TGTGCCAGCAGTTTAGCGCGGCTCGGGTCCCTCCACTTT
CASSLARLGSLHF
>few|NA|TRBJ2-7|TRBV6-5
TGTGCCAGCAGTTACTCGATGGCTTTCGGGTCCGAGATCTCCTACGAGCAGTACTTC
CASSYSMAFGSEISYEQYF
>few|NA|TRBJ2-4|TRBV14
TGTGCCAGCAGCCGATCCAGGGTGTCCAAAAACATTCAGTACTTC
CASSRSRVSKNIQYF
>NA|NA|TRBJ1-2|TRBV7-2
TGTGCCAGCAGCTTAGGGGGGCCAACTAACTATGGCTACACCTTC
CASSLGGPTNYGYTF
>once|NA|TRBJ2-3|TRBV9
TGTGCCAGCAGCGTAGCCCAGGGCTACGCAGATACGCAGTATTTT
CASSVAQGYADTQYF